The entry that follows covers one TCR beta chain sequence. This sample was taken from a study of blood T cells in healthy people across ages. The V gene lost 1 base and the J gene lost 9 bases, with 10 bases spanning the gap. The CDR3 loop spans 13 amino acids. Germline V CDR1 and CDR2: SGHNT, YENEEA. Primers used in a second PCR of about 7 to 12 cycles were a sample-barcoded 5' primer and a J-beta primer mix. A single record per CDR3 protein comes from TCRdb applying MiXCR to the 5' RACE reads. The table records approximately 880,000 distinct CDR3 sequences, under 50% of them present only once. This rearrangement joins TRBV11-3 to TRBJ2-1, with D perhaps matching TRBD2 (7 bases). This TCR was sampled from a man under 40 in good health. Sample: blood. CDR3 in DNA: TGTGCCAGCAGCTTAGGGGGGGGCGTTGAGCAGTTCTTC. Its translation: CASSLGGGVEQFF. The full variable domain, with the rest looked up from reference TRBV11-3 and TRBJ2-1, is EAGVVQSPRYKIIEKKQPVAFWCNPISGHNTLYWYLQNLGQGPELLIRYENEEAVDDSQLPKDRFSAERLKGVDSTLKIQPAELGDSAVYLCASSLGGGVEQFFGPGTRLTVL.